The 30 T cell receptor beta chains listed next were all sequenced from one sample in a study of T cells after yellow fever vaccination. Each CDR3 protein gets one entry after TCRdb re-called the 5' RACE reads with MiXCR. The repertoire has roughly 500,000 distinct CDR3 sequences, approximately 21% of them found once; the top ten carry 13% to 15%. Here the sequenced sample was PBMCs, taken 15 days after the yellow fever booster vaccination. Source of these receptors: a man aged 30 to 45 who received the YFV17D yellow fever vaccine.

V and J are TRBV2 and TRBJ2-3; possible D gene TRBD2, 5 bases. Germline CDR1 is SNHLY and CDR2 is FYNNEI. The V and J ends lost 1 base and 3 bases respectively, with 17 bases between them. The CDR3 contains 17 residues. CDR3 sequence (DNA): TGTGCCAGCAGTGAAGTTGTGGGAGTGGTAGGGACAGATACGCAGTATTTT. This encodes CASSEVVGVVGTDTQYF.

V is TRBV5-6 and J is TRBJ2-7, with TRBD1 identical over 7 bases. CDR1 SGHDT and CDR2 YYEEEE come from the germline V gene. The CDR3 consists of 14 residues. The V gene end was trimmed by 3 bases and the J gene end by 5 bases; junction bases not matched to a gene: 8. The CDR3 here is CASSSGQVRNEQYF. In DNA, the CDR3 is TGTGCCAGCAGCTCTGGACAGGTGCGCAACGAGCAGTACTTC.

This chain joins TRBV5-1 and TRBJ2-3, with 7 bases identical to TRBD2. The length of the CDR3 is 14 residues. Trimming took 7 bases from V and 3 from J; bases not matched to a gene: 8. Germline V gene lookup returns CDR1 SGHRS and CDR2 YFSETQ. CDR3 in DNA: TGCGCCAGCTGCGACACGGGAGGAACAGATACGCAGTATTTT. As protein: CASCDTGGTDTQYF. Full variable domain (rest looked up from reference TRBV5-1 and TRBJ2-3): KAGVTQTPRYLIKTRGQQVTLSCSPISGHRSVSWYQQTPGQGLQFLFEYFSETQRNKGNFPGRFSGRQFSNSRSEMNVSTLELGDSALYLCASCDTGGTDTQYFGPGTRLTVL.

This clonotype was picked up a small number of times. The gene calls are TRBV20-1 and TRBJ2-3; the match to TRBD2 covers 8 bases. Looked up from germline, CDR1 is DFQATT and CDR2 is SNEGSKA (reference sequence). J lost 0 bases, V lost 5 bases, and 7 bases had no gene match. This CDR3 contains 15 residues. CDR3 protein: CSAALAGPSTDTQYF. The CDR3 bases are TGCAGTGCTGCTCTAGCGGGCCCTAGCACAGATACGCAGTATTTT.

The CDR3: CSALTGPDTQYF. In DNA form, the CDR3 reads TGCAGTGCATTGACAGGGCCAGATACGCAGTATTTT. The chain couples TRBV20-1 to TRBJ2-3; 7 nucleotides match TRBD1. V lost 6 bases, J lost 4 bases, and 4 bases stayed unmatched. The CDR3 spans 12 residues. CDR1 and CDR2 (germline): DFQATT, SNEGSKA (reference sequence).

This chain's CDR3 is CASSLGLASGGELFF. The CDR3 coding sequence is TGTGCCAGCAGCTTAGGCCTAGCTAGTGGCGGGGAGCTGTTTTTT. V is TRBV7-8 and J is TRBJ2-2; a weak D match, TRBD2 (5 bases). V lost 1 base and J 7 bases, leaving 13 bases between the germline ends. Germline lookup yields CDR1 SGHVS and CDR2 FQNEAQ. The CDR3 runs to 15 residues.

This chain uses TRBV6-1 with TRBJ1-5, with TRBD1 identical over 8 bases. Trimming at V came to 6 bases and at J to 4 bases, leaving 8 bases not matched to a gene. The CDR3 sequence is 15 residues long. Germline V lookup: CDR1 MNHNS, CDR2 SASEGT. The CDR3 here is CASSSRGTGNQPQHF. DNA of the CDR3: TGTGCCAGCAGCTCGCGAGGGACAGGTAATCAGCCCCAGCATTTT.

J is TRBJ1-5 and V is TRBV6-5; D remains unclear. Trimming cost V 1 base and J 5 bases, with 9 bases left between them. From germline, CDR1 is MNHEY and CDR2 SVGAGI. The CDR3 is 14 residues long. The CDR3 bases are TGTGCCAGCAGTTACTACGGGAGGGATCAGCCCCAGCATTTT. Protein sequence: CASSYYGRDQPQHF.

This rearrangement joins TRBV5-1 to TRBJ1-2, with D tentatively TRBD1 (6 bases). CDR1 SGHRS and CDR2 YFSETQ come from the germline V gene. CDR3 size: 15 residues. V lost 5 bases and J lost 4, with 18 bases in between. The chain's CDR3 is CASRFTERGTYGYTF. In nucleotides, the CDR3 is TGCGCCAGCAGGTTTACGGAAAGGGGGACCTATGGCTACACCTTC.

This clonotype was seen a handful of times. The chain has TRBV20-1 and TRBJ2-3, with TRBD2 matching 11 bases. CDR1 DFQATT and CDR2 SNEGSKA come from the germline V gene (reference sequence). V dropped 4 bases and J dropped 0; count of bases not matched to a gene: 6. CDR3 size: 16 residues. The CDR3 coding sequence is TGCAGTGCTACCAGGACTAGCGGGCGAAGCACAGATACGCAGTATTTT. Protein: CSATRTSGRSTDTQYF.

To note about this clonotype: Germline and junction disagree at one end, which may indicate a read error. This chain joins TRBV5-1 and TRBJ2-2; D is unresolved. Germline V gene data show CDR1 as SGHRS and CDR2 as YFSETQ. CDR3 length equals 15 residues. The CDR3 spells CASTLGTLNSGELFF. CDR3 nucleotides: TGCGCCAGCACATTGGGTACTCTAAACAGCGGGGAGCTGTTTTTT.

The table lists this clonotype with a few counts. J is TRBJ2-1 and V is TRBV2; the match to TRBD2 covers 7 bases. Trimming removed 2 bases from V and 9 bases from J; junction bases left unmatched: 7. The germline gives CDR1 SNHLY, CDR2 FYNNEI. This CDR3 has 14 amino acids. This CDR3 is CASSEWGRASEQFF. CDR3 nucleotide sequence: TGTGCCAGCAGTGAATGGGGGAGGGCCAGTGAGCAGTTCTTC.

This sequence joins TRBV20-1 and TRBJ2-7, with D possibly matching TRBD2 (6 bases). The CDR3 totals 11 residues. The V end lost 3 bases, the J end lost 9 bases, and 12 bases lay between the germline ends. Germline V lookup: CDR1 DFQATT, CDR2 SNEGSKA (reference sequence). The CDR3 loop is CSARSREAQYF. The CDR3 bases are TGCAGTGCTAGGTCGAGGGAGGCGCAGTACTTC.

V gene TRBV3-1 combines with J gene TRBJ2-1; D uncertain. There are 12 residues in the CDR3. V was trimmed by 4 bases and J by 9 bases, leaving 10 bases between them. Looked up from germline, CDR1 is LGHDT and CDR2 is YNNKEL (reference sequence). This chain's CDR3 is CASSPRVGEQFF. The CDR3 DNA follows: TGTGCCAGCAGCCCCCGAGTAGGTGAGCAGTTCTTC.

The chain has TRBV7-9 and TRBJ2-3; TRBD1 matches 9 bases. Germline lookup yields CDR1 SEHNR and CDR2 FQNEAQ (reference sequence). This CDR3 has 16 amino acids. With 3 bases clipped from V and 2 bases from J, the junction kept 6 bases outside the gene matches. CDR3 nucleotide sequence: TGTGCCAGCAGCTTGCCCGGGACAGGGTCCACAGATACGCAGTATTTT. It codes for CASSLPGTGSTDTQYF.

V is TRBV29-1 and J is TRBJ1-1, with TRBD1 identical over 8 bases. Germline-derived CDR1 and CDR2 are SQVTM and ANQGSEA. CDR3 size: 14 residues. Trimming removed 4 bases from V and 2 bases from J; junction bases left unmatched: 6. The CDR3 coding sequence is TGCAGCGTTGGGAACAGGGGGTATAACACTGAAGCTTTCTTT. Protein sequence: CSVGNRGYNTEAFF.

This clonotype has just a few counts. The CDR3 nucleotides read TGTGCCAGCAGTGTACCGGGGGGTGGGGGTGAGCAGTTCTTC. This translates into CASSVPGGGGEQFF. The V call is TRBV6-1, the J call TRBJ2-1, with 7 bases that match TRBD2. The CDR3 runs to 14 residues. Germline V lookup: CDR1 MNHNS, CDR2 SASEGT. V lost 4 bases and J lost 9; bases outside the gene matches: 9.

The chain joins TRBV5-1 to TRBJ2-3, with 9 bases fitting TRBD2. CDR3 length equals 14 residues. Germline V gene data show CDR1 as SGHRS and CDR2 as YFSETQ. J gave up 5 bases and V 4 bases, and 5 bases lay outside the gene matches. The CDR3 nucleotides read TGCGCCAGCAGCCCCGAACTAGCGGGAGATACGCAGTATTTT. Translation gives CASSPELAGDTQYF.

CDR3 residues: CSVDPGDIQYF. The CDR3 nucleotides are TGCAGCGTTGACCCGGGTGACATTCAGTACTTC. This rearrangement joins TRBV29-1 to TRBJ2-4; D not certain. Trimming took off 3 bases at V and 8 bases at J, with 8 bases between the two ends. The CDR3 has 11 residues. From germline, CDR1 is SQVTM and CDR2 ANQGSEA.

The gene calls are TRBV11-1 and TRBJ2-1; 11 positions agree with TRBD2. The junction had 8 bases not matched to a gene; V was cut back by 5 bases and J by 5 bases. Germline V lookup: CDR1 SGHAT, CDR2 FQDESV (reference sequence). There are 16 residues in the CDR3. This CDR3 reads CASSETSGMVHNEQFF. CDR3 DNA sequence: TGTGCCAGCAGCGAGACTAGCGGGATGGTCCACAATGAGCAGTTCTTC.

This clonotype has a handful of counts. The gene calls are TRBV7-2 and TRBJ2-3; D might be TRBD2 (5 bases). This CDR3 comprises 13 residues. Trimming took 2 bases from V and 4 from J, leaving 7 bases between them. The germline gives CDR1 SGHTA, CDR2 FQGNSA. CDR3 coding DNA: TGTGCCAGCAGCTTAACGGGGTCAGATACGCAGTATTTT. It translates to CASSLTGSDTQYF.

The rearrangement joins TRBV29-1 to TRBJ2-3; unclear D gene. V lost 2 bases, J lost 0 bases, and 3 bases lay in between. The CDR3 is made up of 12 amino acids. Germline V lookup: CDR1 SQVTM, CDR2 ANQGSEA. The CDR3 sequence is CSVELSTDTQYF. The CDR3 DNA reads TGCAGCGTTGAACTGAGCACAGATACGCAGTATTTT.

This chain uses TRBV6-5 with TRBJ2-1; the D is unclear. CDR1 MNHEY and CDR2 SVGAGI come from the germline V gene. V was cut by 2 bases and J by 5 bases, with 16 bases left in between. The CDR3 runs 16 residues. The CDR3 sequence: CASSYPGPPPDNEQFF. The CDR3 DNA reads TGTGCCAGCAGTTACCCGGGCCCCCCGCCCGACAATGAGCAGTTCTTC.

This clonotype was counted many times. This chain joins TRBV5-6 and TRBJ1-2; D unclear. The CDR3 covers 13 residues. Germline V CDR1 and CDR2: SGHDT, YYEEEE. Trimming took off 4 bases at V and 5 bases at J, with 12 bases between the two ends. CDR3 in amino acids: CASSPGGLYGYTF. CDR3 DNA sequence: TGTGCCAGCAGCCCCGGTGGGCTGTATGGCTACACCTTC.

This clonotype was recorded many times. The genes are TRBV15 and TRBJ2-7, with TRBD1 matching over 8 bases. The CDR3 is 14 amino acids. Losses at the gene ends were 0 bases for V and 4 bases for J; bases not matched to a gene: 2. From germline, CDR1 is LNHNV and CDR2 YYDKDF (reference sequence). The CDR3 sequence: CATSRDGQGYEQYF. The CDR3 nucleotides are TGTGCCACCAGCAGAGACGGACAGGGTTACGAGCAGTACTTC. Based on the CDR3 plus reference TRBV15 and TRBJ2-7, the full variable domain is DAMVIQNPRYQVTQFGKPVTLSCSQTLNHNVMYWYQQKSSQAPKLLFHYYDKDFNNEADTPDNFQSRRPNTSFCFLDIRSPGLGDTAMYLCATSRDGQGYEQYFGPGTRLTVT.

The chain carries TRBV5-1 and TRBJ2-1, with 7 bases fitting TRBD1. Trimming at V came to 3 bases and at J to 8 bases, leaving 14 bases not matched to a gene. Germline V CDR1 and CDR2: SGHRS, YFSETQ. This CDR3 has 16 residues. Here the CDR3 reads CASSSEAGTVEDEQFF. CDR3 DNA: TGCGCCAGCAGCTCCGAGGCCGGGACAGTGGAGGATGAGCAGTTCTTC.

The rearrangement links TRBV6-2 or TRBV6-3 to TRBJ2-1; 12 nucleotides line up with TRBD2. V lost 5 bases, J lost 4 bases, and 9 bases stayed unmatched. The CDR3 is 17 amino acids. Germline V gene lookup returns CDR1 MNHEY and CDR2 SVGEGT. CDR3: CASSPPRLAGVYNEQFF. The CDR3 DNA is TGTGCCAGCAGTCCTCCCCGACTAGCGGGAGTTTACAATGAGCAGTTCTTC.

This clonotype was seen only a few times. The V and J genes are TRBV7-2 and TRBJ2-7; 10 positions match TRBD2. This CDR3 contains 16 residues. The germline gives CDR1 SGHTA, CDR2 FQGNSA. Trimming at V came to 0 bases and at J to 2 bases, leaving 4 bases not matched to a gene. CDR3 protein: CASSLAGTSVAYEQYF. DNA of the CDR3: TGTGCCAGCAGCTTAGCAGGGACTAGCGTAGCCTACGAGCAGTACTTC.

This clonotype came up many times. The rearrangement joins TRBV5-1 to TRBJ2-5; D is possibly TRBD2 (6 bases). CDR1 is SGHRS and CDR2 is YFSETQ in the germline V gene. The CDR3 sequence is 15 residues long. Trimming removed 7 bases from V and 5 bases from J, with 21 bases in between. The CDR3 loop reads CASSLGGGIKETQYF. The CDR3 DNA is TGCGCCAGCTCTCTCGGCGGAGGGATTAAGGAGACCCAGTACTTC.

CDR3 sequence: CASSLEEAGELFF. The DNA for the CDR3 is TGTGCCAGCAGTTTGGAGGAGGCCGGGGAGCTGTTTTTT. This sequence joins TRBV12-3 or TRBV12-4 and TRBJ2-2; D is possibly TRBD2 (5 bases). V lost 3 bases and J lost 6, with 8 bases in between. The CDR3 has 13 amino acids.